This TCR beta chain was identified in a study of blood T cells in healthy people across ages. PCR was performed a second time for about 7 to 11 cycles using a sample-barcoded 5' primer and a J-beta primer mix. TCRdb re-analysed the 5' RACE reads in MiXCR, keeping a single row per CDR3 protein. The table has more than 600,000 distinct CDR3 sequences, around a quarter seen once. Only a few counts were recorded for this clonotype. The CDR3 consists of 12 residues. Germline V gene lookup returns CDR1 LNHDA and CDR2 SQIVND (reference sequence). V lost 8 bases, J lost 3 bases, and 10 bases lay in between. Another study also made use of these data, one on T cells of mothers and their children.

This chain joins TRBV19 and TRBJ2-5, with D uncertain. Sequenced material: blood. This clonotype originated in a boy aged 5-17 years in good health. This CDR3 is CASSTIEETQYF. Written as DNA, the CDR3 is TGTGCCAGTTCCACCATCGAAGAGACCCAGTACTTC.